This T cell receptor (beta chain) was identified during a study of shared clonotypes between healthy human individuals. Sequencing was performed with immunoSEQ multiplex PCR; in TCRdb, only in-frame clones are kept and a portion is missing. The sample gives 1,500,000 or so clones, about 98.5% of which show up once; approximately 0.4% is in the top ten. This clone was detected once. CDR3 size: 13 residues. Germline-derived CDR1 and CDR2 are MDHEN and SYDVKM. Trimming cost V 7 bases and J 4 bases, with 11 bases left between them. The TCR originated in a young man in good health. This chain uses TRBV28 with TRBJ1-5, with D unclear. The sample was naive CD4+ T cells sorted from blood. Subset: CD45RA+ positively selected. The CDR3: CASNLLRNQPQHF. CDR3 in DNA: TGTGCCAGCAATCTTCTTAGAAATCAGCCCCAGCATTTT.